Following are 9 T cell receptor beta chains from one sample sequenced in a study of cytomegalovirus exposure and HLA in healthy donors. Both 60 Vbeta primers and 13 Jbeta primers went into the PCR. Using immunoSEQ multiplex PCR, the repertoire was profiled, and TCRdb retains in-frame clones only, with some absent. The sample contains over 130,000 clones, 70% to 80% of which appear only once. Sequencing was performed on PBMCs. These receptors came from a man aged 45-65 years in good health and CMV-seropositive.

There are a few counts of this clone. This chain joins TRBV28 and TRBJ1-1; 9 positions agree with TRBD1. CDR1 and CDR2 from the germline V gene are MDHEN and SYDVKM. The CDR3 contains 14 residues. J was trimmed by 3 bases and V by 5 bases; bases with no gene match: 4. DNA for the CDR3: TGTGCCAGCAGTCGTAACAGGGGGCACACTGAAGCTTTCTTT. This translates into CASSRNRGHTEAFF.

The chain employs TRBV6-1 and TRBJ1-1; D is undetermined. The CDR3 has 14 residues. V was cut by 2 bases and J by 6 bases, with 13 bases left in between. Germline-derived CDR1 and CDR2 are MNHNS and SASEGT. The CDR3 DNA follows: TGTGCCAGCAGTGAACCCCCGAGGGTTGCTGAAGCTTTCTTT. Encoded protein: CASSEPPRVAEAFF.

The chain links TRBV18 to TRBJ1-4; D ambiguous. CDR1 and CDR2 (germline): KGHSH, LQKENI. The ends were cut back, 6 bases at V and 0 bases at J, with 14 bases in the middle. This CDR3 is 16 amino acids long. The CDR3 sequence: CASSRTTAATNEKLFF. CDR3 DNA sequence: TGTGCCAGCTCGCGCACAACAGCTGCAACTAATGAAAAACTGTTTTTT.

This clone has only a few counts. J is TRBJ2-3 and V is TRBV6-1, with 7 bases lining up with TRBD2. The CDR3 sequence is 14 residues long. After removal of 7 bases from V and 0 bases from J, the junction contained 4 bases not matched to a gene. Germline CDR1 is MNHNS and CDR2 is SASEGT. CDR3 protein: CASTTSASTDTQYF. In DNA, the CDR3 is TGTGCCAGCACTACTAGCGCGAGCACAGATACGCAGTATTTT.

CDR3 region: CAWTRTTDRGYGYTF. The CDR3 coding sequence is TGTGCCTGGACCAGGACCACGGACAGGGGCTATGGCTACACCTTC. This chain uses TRBV30 with TRBJ1-2; 9 bases agree with TRBD1. The germline V gene encodes CDR1 GTSNPN and CDR2 SVGIG (reference sequence). CDR3 size: 15 residues. Trimming cost V 4 bases and J 4 bases; bases outside gene matches: 10.

Here the CDR3 DNA reads TGTGCCAGCAGTTTCAATCCCCGACAGACGACAACTAATGAAAAACTGTTTTTT. Translated, it gives CASSFNPRQTTTNEKLFF. The J gene is TRBJ1-4, the V gene TRBV28; perhaps TRBD1 as D (5 bases). Trimming left V 3 bases short and J 0 bases short, with 17 bases between. Germline CDR1 and CDR2: MDHEN and SYDVKM. The CDR3 totals 18 residues.

This clone has a single count. The chain recombines TRBV5-1 with TRBJ1-2; 7 bases line up with TRBD1. CDR3 size: 15 residues. Germline values: CDR1 SGHRS, CDR2 YFSETQ. J gave up 4 bases and V 4 bases, and 10 bases lay outside the gene matches. The CDR3 region is CASSPQPGTVYGYTF. The CDR3 bases are TGCGCCAGCAGCCCGCAACCCGGGACAGTCTATGGCTACACCTTC.

This chain links TRBV5-1 with TRBJ2-5; 8 positions match TRBD1. The CDR3 has 14 amino acids. The V gene's germline CDR1 is SGHRS and CDR2 YFSETQ. V was pared by 3 bases and J by 5 bases, with 6 bases of the junction left unmatched. The CDR3 DNA is TGCGCCAGCAGCTACCAGGGGGCTCAGGAGACCCAGTACTTC. Translated: CASSYQGAQETQYF.

The chain couples TRBV11-2 to TRBJ2-5, with TRBD2 identical over 12 bases. The ends lost 4 bases at V and 4 bases at J; junction bases unmatched: 4. In germline, CDR1 is SGHAT, CDR2 FQNNGV. The CDR3 extends over 15 amino acids. The CDR3 spells CASSSSGRASETQYF. The CDR3 DNA reads as TGTGCCAGCAGCTCTAGCGGGAGGGCATCAGAGACCCAGTACTTC. Full variable domain (remainder filled in from reference TRBV11-2 and TRBJ2-5): EAGVAQSPRYKIIEKRQSVAFWCNPISGHATLYWYQQILGQGPKLLIQFQNNGVVDDSQLPKDRFSAERLKGVDSTLKIQPAKLEDSAVYLCASSSSGRASETQYFGPGTRLLVL.